This T cell receptor beta chain was observed in a study of beta chain features in type 1 diabetes. Study-level background: Cell yields, age and gender were similar between patients and healthy donors. The study, taken as a whole, reports: A greater similarity of naive, central memory and Treg TCRB repertoires was seen among patients than among healthy donors. VDJ junctions from patients with type 1 diabetes contained fewer insertions and more deletions.

The sequenced template was cDNA made from the entire isolated RNA. Libraries were prepared by immunoSEQ multiplex PCR; TCRdb keeps only in-frame clonotypes and omits some of them. Among 150,000 to 190,000 clones listed, approximately 10% were seen once. As for this clone: Antigen unknown.

The ends were cut back, 7 bases at V and 4 bases at J, with 13 bases in the middle. CDR3 length: 12 amino acids. CDR1 is SQVTM and CDR2 is ANQGSEA in the germline V gene. Material: central memory CD4+ T cells from blood. This clonotype originated in a man aged 18 to 29 in good health. The chain couples TRBV29-1 to TRBJ1-1, with D maybe TRBD1 (6 bases). The DNA for the CDR3 is TGCAGCGGGCAACAGGGAAGCACTGAAGCTTTCTTT. It is translated as CSGQQGSTEAFF.